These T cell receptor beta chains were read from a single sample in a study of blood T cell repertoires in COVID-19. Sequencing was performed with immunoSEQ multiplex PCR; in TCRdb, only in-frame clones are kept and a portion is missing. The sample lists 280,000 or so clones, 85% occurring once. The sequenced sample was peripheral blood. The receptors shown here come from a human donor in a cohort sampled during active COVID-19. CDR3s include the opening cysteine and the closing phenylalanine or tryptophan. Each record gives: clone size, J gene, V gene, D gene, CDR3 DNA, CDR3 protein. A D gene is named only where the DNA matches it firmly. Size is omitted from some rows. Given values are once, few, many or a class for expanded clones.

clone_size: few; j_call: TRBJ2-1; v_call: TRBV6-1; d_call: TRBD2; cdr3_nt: TGTGCCAGCAGTCAAGCGGGGTCCCGGGGGGGGGAGCAGTTCTTC; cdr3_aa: CASSQAGSRGGEQFF
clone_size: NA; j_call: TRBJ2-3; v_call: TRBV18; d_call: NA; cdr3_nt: TGTGCCAGCTCACAACTGAGGGTGACAGATACGCAGTATTTT; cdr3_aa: CASSQLRVTDTQYF
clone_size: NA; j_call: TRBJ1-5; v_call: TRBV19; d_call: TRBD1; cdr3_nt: TGTGCCAGTAGTATATTCGACAGGGAGAATCAGCCCCAGCATTTT; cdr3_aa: CASSIFDRENQPQHF
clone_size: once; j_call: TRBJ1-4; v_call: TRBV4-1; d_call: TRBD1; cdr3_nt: TGCGCCAGCAGCCAAGATCTAAGGACAGGGGGTGAAAAACTGTTTTTT; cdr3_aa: CASSQDLRTGGEKLFF
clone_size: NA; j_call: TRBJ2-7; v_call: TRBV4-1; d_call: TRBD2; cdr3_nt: TGCGCCAGCAGCCGGGCAATAGCGGGAGGGTCCTACGAGCAGTACTTC; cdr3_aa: CASSRAIAGGSYEQYF
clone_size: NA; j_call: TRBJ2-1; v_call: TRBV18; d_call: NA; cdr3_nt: TGTGCCAGTGCGGACAGCAACTACAATGAGCAGTTCTTC; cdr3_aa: CASADSNYNEQFF
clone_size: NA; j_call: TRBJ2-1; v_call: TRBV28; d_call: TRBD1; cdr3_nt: TGTGCCAGCAGCCAGGGGGATAGAAATGAGCAGTTCTTC; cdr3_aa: CASSQGDRNEQFF
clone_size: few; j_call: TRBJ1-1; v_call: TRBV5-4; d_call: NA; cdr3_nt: TGTGCCAGCAGCTTGTCCCCAGAAAACACTGAAGCTTTCTTT; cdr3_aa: CASSLSPENTEAFF
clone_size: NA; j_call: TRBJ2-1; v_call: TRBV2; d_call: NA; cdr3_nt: TGTGCCAGCAGGTCAACTAGGAGCTCCTACAATGAGCAGTTCTTC; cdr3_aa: CASRSTRSSYNEQFF
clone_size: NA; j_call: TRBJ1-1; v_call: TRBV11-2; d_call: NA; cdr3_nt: TGTGCCAGCAGGAGGCAGAACACTGAAGCTTTCTTT; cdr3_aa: CASRRQNTEAFF
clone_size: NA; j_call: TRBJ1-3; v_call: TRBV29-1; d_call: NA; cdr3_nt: TGCAGCGTTGAGGTTTGGGAGAGAAACACCATATATTTT; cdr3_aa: CSVEVWERNTIYF
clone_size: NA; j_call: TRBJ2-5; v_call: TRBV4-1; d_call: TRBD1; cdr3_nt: TGCGCCAGCAGCCCCGAGGGGGCGCAAGGCCGTGAGGAGACCCAGTACTTC; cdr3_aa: CASSPEGAQGREETQYF
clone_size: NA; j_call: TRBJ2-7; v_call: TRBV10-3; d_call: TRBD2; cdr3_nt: TGTGCCATCAGGGCATCGGGAGGGCCTAAAGAGCAGTACTTC; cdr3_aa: CAIRASGGPKEQYF
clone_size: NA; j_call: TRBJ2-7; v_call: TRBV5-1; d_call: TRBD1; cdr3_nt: TGCGCCAGCAGCCCCGGGACAGGGCTTCGGGCAACCTACGAGCAGTACTTC; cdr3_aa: CASSPGTGLRATYEQYF
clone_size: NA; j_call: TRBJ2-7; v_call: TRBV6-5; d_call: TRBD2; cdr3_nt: TGTGCCAGCACCCCCCCGGGGGGTCTCTCCTACGAGCAGTACTTC; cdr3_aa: CASTPPGGLSYEQYF
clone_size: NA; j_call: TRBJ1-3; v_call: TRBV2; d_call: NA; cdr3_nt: TGTGCCAGCAGTGACGGGAATGTCTCTGGAAACACCATATATTTT; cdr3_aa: CASSDGNVSGNTIYF
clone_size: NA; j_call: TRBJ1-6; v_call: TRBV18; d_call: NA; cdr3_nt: TGTGCCAGCGCACCTGAGGGGGGGACTAATTCACCCCTCCACTTT; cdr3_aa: CASAPEGGTNSPLHF
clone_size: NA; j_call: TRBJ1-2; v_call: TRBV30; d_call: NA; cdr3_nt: TGTGCCTACTTGGCGGGGCCTGGCTACACCTTC; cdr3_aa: CAYLAGPGYTF
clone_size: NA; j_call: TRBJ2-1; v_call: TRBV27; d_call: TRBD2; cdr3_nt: TGTGCCAGCAGTCCGAACGGTCTAGCGGGAATCTTC; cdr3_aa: CASSPNGLAGIF
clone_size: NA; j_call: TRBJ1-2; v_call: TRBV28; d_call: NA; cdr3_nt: TGTGCCAGCAGTTTGCGGGGTAACTATGGCTACACCTTC; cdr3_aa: CASSLRGNYGYTF
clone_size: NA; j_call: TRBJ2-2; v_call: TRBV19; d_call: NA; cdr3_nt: TGTGCCAGTAGTATATACGGTTACACCGGGGAGCTGTTTTTT; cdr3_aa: CASSIYGYTGELFF
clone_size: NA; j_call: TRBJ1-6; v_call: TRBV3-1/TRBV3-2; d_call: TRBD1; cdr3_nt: TGTGCCAGCAGCCAAGGGACAGGGCTACGTTCACCCCTCCACTTT; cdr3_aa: CASSQGTGLRSPLHF